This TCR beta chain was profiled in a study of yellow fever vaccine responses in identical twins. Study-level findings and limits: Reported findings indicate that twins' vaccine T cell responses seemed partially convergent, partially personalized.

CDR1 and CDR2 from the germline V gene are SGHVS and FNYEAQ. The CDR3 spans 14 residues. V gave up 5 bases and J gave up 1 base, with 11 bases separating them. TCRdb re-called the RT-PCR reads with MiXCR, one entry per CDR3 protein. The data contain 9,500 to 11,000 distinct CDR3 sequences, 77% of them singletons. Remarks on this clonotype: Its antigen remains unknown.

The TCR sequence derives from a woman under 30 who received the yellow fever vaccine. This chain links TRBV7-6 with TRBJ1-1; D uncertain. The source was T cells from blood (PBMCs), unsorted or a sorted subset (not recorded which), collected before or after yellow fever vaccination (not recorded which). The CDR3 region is CASSIPDGNTEAFF. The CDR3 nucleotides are TGTGCCAGCAGCATCCCGGACGGGAACACTGAAGCTTTCTTT.